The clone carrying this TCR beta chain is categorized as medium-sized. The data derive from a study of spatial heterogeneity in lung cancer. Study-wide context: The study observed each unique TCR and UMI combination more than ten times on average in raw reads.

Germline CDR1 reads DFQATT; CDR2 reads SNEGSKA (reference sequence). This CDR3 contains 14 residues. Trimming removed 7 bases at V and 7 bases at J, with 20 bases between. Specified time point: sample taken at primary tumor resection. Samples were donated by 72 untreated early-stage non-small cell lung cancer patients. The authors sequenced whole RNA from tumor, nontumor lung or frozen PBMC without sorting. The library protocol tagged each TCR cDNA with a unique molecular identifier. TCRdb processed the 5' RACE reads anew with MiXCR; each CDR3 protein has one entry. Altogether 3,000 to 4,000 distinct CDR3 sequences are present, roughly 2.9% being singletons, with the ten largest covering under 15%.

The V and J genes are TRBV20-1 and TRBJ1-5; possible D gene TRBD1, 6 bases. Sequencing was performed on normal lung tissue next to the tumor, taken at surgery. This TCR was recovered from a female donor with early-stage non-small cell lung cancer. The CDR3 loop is CSVHTGGQRQPQHF. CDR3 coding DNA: TGCAGTGTTCATACGGGGGGGCAGCGGCAGCCCCAGCATTTT.